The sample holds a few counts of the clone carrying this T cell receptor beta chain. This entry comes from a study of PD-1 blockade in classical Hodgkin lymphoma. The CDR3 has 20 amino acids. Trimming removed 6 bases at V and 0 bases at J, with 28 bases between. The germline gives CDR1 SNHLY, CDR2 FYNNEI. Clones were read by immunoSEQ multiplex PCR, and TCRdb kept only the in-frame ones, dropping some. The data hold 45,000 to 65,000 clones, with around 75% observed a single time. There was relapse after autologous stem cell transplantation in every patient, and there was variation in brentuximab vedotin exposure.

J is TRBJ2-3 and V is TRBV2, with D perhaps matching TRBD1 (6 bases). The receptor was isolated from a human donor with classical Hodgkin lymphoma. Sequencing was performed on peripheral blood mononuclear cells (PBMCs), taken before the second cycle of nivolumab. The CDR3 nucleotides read TGTGCCAGCAGCTTTACAGGGCGATCCTTCCGTACCTCTAGCACAGATACGCAGTATTTT. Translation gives CASSFTGRSFRTSSTDTQYF.